This TCR beta chain originates from a study of PD-1 blockade in mismatch repair-deficient tumors. The study, taken as a whole, reports: Tumor-resident clones, often absent from pretreatment blood, expanded after pembrolizumab and then contracted.

The germline V gene has CDR1 SGHRS and CDR2 YFSETQ. The CDR3 runs 13 residues. Deletions cut 5 bases from V and 1 base from J, with 9 bases between. This clone came up once. Its antigen is as yet unknown. Clones were sequenced by immunoSEQ multiplex PCR, and TCRdb holds only the in-frame ones, with some missing. Altogether around 39,000 clones are present, over 70% being singletons, with the ten largest covering about 1%. This sequence was found in an adult with mismatch repair-deficient cancer. Sequences were derived from PBMCs, sampled about 40 weeks after starting pembrolizumab. J is TRBJ1-1 and V is TRBV5-1; a possible D gene is TRBD1 (6 bases). The CDR3 loop is CASSLQGNTEAFF. Written as DNA, the CDR3 is TGCGCCAGCAGTTTACAGGGGAACACTGAAGCTTTCTTT. The full variable domain, its missing parts supplied by reference TRBV5-1 and TRBJ1-1, is KAGVTQTPRYLIKTRGQQVTLSCSPISGHRSVSWYQQTPGQGLQFLFEYFSETQRNKGNFPGRFSGRQFSNSRSEMNVSTLELGDSALYLCASSLQGNTEAFFGQGTRLTVV.